The table lists the clone carrying this T cell receptor (beta chain) with a few counts. This sample was taken from a study of blood T cell repertoires in COVID-19. About the research overall: PBMCs, B-cell-depleted T cells, or T cells were the source of the cDNA or gDNA that made up the material.

Seattle enrolled patients during active infection and tracked them longitudinally. Assay used: immunoSEQ multiplex PCR; TCRdb lists only in-frame clones, some missing. The sample consists of about 340,000 clones, 88% of them appearing once. The CDR3 runs 18 residues. The ends were cut back, 3 bases at V and 0 bases at J, with 15 bases in the middle. Per the germline V gene, CDR1 is MNHNS and CDR2 is SASEGT. Sequenced: peripheral blood. The rearrangement links TRBV6-1 to TRBJ1-6; D possibly corresponds to TRBD1 (6 bases). The source is a woman in her 70s with COVID-19, enrolled during active disease. The CDR3 coding sequence is TGTGCCAGCAGTGATTCATGGGGGCCGAGCTCCTATAATTCACCCCTCCACTTT. It is translated as CASSDSWGPSSYNSPLHF.